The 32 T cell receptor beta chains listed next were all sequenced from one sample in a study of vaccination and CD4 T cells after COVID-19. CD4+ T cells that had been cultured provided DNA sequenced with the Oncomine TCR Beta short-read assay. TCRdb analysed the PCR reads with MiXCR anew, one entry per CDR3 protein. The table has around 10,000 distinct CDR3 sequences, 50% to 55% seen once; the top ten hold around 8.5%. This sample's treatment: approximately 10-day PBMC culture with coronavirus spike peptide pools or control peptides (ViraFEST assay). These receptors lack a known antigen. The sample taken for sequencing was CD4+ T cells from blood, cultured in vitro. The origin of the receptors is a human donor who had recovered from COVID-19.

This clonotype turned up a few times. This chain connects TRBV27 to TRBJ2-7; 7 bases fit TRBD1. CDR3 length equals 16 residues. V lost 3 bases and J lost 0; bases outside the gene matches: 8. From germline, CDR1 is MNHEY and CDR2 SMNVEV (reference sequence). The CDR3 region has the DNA TGTGCCAGCAGTTTGCATCCTGGGACAGCCTCCTACGAGCAGTACTTC. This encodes CASSLHPGTASYEQYF.

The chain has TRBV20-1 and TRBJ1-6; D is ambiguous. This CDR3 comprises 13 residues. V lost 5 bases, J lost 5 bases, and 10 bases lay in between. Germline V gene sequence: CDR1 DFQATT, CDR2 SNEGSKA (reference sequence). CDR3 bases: TGCAGTGCTCACTCAGCTAATAATTCACCCCTCCACTTT. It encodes CSAHSANNSPLHF.

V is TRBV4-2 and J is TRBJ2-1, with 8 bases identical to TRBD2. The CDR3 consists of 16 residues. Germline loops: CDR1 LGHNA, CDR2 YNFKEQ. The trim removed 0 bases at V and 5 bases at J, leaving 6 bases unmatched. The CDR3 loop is CASSQDLAGGHNEQFF. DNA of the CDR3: TGTGCCAGCAGCCAAGATTTGGCGGGAGGTCACAATGAGCAGTTCTTC.

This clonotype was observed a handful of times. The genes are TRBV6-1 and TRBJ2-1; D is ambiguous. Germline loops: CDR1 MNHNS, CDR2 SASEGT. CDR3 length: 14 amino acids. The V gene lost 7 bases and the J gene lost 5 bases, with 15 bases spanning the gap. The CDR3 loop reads CASTRSPNNNEQFF. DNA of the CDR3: TGTGCCAGCACCCGTTCCCCAAACAACAATGAGCAGTTCTTC.

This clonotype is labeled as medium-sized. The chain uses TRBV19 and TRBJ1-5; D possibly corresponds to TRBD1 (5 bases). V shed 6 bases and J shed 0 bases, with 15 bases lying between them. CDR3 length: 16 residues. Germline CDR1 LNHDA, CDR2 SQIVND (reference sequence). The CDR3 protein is CASRAVGELSNQPQHF. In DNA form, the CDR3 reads TGTGCCAGTAGGGCAGTAGGGGAACTTAGCAATCAGCCCCAGCATTTT.

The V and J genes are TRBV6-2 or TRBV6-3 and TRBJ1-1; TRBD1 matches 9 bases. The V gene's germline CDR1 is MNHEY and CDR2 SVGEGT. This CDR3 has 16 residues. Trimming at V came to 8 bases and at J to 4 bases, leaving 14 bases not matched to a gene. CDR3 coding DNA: TGTGCCAGCTGCCCCTGGACAGGGGAGGGTGGCACTGAAGCTTTCTTT. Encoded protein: CASCPWTGEGGTEAFF.

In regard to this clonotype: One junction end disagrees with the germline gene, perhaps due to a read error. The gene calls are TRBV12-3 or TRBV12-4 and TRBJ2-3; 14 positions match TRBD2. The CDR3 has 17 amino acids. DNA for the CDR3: TGTGCCAGCAGTACATCCGGGACTAGCGGGAGCAAAGATACGCAGTATTTT. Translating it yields CASSTSGTSGSKDTQYF.

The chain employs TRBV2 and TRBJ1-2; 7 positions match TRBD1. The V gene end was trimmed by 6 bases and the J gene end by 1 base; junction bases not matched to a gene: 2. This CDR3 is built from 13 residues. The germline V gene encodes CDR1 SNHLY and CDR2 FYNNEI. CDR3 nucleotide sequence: TGTGCCAGCAGGAGGGACAGTAACTATGGCTACACCTTC. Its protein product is CASRRDSNYGYTF.

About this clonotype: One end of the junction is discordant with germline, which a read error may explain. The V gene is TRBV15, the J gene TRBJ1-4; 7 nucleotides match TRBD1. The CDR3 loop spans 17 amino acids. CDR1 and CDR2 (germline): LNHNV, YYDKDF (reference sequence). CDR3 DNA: TGTGCCACCAACAGAGATAGACAGGGTGCAACTAATGAAAAACTGTTTTTT. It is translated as CATNRDRQGATNEKLFF.

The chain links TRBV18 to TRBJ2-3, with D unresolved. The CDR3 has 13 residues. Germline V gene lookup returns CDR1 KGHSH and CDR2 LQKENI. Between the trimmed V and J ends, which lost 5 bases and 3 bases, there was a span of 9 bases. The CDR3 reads CASSSRRTDTQYF. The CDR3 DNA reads TGTGCCAGCTCATCTCGGAGAACAGATACGCAGTATTTT.

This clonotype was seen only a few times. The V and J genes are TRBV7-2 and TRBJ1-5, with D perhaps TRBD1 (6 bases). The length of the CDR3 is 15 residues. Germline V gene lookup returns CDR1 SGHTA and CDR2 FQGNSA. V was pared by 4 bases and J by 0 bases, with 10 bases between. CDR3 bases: TGTGCCAGCAGCTCGGACAGAAATAGCAATCAGCCCCAGCATTTT. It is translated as CASSSDRNSNQPQHF.

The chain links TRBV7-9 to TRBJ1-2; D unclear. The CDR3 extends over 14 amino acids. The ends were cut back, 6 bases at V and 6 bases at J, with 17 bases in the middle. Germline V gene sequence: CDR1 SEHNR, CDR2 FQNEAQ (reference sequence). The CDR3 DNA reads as TGTGCCAGCAGTGTGGTCATCGAGTGGGATGGCTACACCTTC. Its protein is CASSVVIEWDGYTF.

The CDR3 bases are TGTGCCATACAACAGGGGACGAACACTGAAGCTTTCTTT. It yields the protein CAIQQGTNTEAFF. V is TRBV10-3 and J is TRBJ1-1; TRBD1 matches at 7 bases. In germline, CDR1 is ENHRY, CDR2 SYGVKD. V shed 9 bases and J 1 base; nucleotides not matched to a gene: 5. The CDR3 loop spans 13 amino acids.

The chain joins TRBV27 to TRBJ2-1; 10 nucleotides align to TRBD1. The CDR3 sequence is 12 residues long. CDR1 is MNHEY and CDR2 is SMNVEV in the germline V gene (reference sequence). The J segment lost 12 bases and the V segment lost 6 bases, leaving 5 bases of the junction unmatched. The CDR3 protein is CASSRGQGGQFF. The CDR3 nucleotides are TGTGCCAGCAGCCGAGGACAGGGGGGGCAGTTCTTC.

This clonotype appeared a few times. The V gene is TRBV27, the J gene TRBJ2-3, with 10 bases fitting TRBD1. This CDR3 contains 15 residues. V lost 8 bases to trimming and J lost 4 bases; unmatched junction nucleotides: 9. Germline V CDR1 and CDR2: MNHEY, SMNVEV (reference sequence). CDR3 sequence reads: CASGPGQGPSDTQYF. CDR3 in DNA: TGTGCCAGCGGTCCGGGACAGGGGCCCTCAGATACGCAGTATTTT.

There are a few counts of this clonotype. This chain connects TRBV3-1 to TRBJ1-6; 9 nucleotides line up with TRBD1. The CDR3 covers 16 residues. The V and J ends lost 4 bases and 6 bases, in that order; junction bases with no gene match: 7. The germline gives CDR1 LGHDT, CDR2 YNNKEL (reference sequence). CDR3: CASSPLGTGINSPLHF. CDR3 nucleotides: TGTGCCAGCAGCCCTTTAGGGACAGGGATTAATTCACCCCTCCACTTT.

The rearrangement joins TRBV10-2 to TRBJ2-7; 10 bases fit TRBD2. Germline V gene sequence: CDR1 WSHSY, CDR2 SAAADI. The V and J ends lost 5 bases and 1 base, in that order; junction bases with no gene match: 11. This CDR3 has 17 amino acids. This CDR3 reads CASSSGLAEELSYEQYF. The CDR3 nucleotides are TGCGCCAGCAGTAGTGGACTAGCGGAAGAATTATCCTACGAGCAGTACTTC.

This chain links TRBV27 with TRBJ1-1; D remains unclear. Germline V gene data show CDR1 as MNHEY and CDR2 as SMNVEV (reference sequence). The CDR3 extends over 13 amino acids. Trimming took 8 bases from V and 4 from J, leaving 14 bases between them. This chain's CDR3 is CASGLRVGTEAFF. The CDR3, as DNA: TGTGCCAGCGGTCTAAGGGTGGGCACTGAAGCTTTCTTT.

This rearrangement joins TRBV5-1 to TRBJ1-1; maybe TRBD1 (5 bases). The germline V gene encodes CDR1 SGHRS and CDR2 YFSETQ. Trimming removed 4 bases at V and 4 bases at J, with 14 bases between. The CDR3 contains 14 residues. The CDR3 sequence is CASSPGTLGTEAFF. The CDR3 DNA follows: TGCGCCAGCAGCCCCGGGACCCTGGGCACTGAAGCTTTCTTT.

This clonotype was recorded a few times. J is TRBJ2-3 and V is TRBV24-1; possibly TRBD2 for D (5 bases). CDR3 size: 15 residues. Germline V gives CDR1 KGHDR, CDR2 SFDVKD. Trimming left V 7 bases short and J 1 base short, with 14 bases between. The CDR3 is CATRATGAGTDTQYF. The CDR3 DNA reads TGTGCCACCAGGGCCACTGGAGCGGGCACAGATACGCAGTATTTT.

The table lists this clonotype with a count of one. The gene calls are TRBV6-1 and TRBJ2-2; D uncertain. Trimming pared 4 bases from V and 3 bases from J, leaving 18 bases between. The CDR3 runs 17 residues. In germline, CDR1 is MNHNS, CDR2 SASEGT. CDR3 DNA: TGTGCCAGCAGTGGCCCCGGCGGATTGAGGTACACCGGGGAGCTGTTTTTT. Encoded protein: CASSGPGGLRYTGELFF.

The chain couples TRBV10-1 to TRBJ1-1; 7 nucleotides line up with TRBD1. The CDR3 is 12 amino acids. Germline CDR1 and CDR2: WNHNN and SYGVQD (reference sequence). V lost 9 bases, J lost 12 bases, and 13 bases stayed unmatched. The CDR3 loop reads CASNNPGQRTFF. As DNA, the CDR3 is TGCGCCAGTAACAACCCGGGACAGAGAACTTTCTTT.

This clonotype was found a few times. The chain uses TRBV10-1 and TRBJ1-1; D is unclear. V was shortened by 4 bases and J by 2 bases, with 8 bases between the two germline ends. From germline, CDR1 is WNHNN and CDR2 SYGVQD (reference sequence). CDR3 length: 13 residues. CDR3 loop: CASSGNGNTEAFF. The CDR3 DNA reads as TGCGCCAGCAGTGGAAACGGTAACACTGAAGCTTTCTTT.

The DNA of the CDR3 is TGCAGTGCTCGCCCGACAGGGGCTACGAACTATGGCTACACCTTC. The encoded protein is CSARPTGATNYGYTF. The genes are TRBV20-1 and TRBJ1-2, with 8 bases lining up with TRBD1. V trimming: 5 bases; J trimming: 2 bases; junction bases outside the gene matches: 10. The CDR3 extends over 15 amino acids. Germline V gene lookup returns CDR1 DFQATT and CDR2 SNEGSKA (reference sequence).

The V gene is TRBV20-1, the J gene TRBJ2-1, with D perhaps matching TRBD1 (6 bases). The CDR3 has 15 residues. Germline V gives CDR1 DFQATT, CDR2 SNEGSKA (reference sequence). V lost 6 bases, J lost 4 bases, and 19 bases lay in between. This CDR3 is CSADPQGPDYNEQFF. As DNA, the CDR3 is TGCAGTGCCGACCCTCAGGGGCCGGATTACAATGAGCAGTTCTTC.

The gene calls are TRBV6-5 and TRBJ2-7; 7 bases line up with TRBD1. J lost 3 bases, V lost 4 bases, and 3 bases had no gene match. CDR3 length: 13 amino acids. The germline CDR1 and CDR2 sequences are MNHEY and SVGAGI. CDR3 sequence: CASSLTGDYEQYF. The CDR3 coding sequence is TGTGCCAGCAGTTTAACAGGGGACTACGAGCAGTACTTC.

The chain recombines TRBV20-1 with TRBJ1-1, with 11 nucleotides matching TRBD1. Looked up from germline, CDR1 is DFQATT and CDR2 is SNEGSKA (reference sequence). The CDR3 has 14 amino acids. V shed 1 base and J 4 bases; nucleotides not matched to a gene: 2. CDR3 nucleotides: TGCAGTGCTAGAGCTGGGACAGGGGGCACTGAAGCTTTCTTT. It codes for CSARAGTGGTEAFF.

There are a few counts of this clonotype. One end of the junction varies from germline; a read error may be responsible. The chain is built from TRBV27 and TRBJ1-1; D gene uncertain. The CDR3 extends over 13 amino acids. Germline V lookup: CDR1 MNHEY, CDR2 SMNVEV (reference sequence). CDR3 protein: CASRQTRNAEAFF. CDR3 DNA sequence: TGTGCCAGCAGACAGACACGGAACGCTGAAGCTTTCTTT.

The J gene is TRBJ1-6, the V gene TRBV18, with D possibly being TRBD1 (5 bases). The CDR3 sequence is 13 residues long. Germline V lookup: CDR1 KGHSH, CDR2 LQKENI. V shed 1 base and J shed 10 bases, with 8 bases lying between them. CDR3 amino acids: CASSPRGESPLHF. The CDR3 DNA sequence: TGTGCCAGCTCACCACGGGGGGAATCACCCCTCCACTTT.

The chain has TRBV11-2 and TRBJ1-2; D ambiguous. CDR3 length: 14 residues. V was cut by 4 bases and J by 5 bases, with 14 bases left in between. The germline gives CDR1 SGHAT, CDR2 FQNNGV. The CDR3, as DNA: TGTGCCAGCAGCTCAACTGGAGGGTATTATGGCTACACCTTC. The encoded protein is CASSSTGGYYGYTF.

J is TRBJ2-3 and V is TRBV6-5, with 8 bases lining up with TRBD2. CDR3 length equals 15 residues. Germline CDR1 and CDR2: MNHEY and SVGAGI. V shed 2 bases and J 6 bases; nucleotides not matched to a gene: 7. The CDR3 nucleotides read TGTGCCAGCAGTTACACCGGGGGGGCCATGGATACGCAGTATTTT. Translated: CASSYTGGAMDTQYF.

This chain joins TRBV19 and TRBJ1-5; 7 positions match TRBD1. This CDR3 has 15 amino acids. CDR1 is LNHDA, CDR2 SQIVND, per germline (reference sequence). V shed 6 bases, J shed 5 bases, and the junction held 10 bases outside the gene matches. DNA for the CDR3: TGTGCCAGTAGGGGTGGGAGGGGGCAGGATCAGCCCCAGCATTTT. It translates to CASRGGRGQDQPQHF.